This entry lists 32 T cell receptor beta chains sequenced from one sample in a study of blood T cell repertoires in COVID-19 (dated by TCRdb to the early 2020s). Libraries were built with the immunoSEQ multiplex PCR assay. Entries here come from immuneACCESS through TCRdb and include only in-frame sequences with V and J called. Some clones fail to appear in such tables; in the studies checked, an unresolved V gene covers under half of the shortfall, and the cause of the remainder is unknown. The sample contains 20,000 to 30,000 clones, about four fifths of them found a single time. In total, the top ten clones hold over 13% of the sample. Sequencing was done on a sample of peripheral blood. These receptors all stem from a man older than 75 with active or convalescent COVID-19.

V gene TRBV6-5 combines with J gene TRBJ2-7; 7 bases align to TRBD1. V lost 7 bases, J lost 6 bases, and 3 bases stayed unmatched. CDR1 is MNHEY and CDR2 is SVGAGI in the germline V gene. The CDR3 extends over 11 amino acids. The DNA of the CDR3 is TGTGCCAGCATGCGACAGGGCGAGCAGTACTTC. Translated, it gives CASMRQGEQYF.

The rearrangement joins TRBV5-5 to TRBJ1-2; no clear D gene. Germline assignment: CDR1 SGHKS and CDR2 YYEKEE (reference sequence). The V end was cut by 2 bases, the J end by 5 bases, with 7 bases between. The CDR3 is 12 amino acids. CDR3 region: CASSFDTYGYTF. Here the CDR3 DNA reads TGTGCCAGCAGCTTTGACACTTATGGCTACACCTTC.

The chain combines TRBV28 with TRBJ1-5; TRBD1 matches 10 bases. The V segment lost 6 bases and the J segment 6 bases; nucleotides outside the gene matches: 5. Germline CDR1 is MDHEN and CDR2 is SYDVKM. The CDR3 has 14 amino acids. In nucleotides, the CDR3 is TGTGCCAGCAGACACGGACAGGGGGGTCAGCCCCAGCATTTT. Residues: CASRHGQGGQPQHF.

V gene TRBV29-1 combines with J gene TRBJ1-1; the D gene is possibly TRBD1 (6 bases). The V gene's germline CDR1 is SQVTM and CDR2 ANQGSEA. The CDR3 is made up of 14 amino acids. Trimming took off 8 bases at V and 1 base at J, with 17 bases between the two ends. CDR3 bases: TGCAGCTCAAAGGCACAGGGACCGAACACTGAAGCTTTCTTT. Amino acids: CSSKAQGPNTEAFF.

This clone was recorded once. The rearrangement joins TRBV10-3 to TRBJ1-2; a possible D gene is TRBD1 (5 bases). V lost 6 bases and J lost 7, with 15 bases in between. CDR1 is ENHRY, CDR2 SYGVKD, per germline. This CDR3 has 13 residues. CDR3 sequence: CAISTPRGSGYTF. CDR3 DNA sequence: TGTGCCATCAGCACGCCCCGGGGGTCTGGCTACACCTTC.

This chain links TRBV6-5 with TRBJ1-1; D call uncertain. Germline CDR1 MNHEY, CDR2 SVGAGI. Trimming left V 5 bases short and J 7 bases short, with 17 bases between. CDR3 length equals 14 residues. The CDR3 sequence: CASSLGSGMSEAFF. The CDR3 DNA reads as TGTGCCAGCAGTCTCGGGAGCGGGATGAGTGAAGCTTTCTTT.

This clone was detected only a few times. The chain uses TRBV15 and TRBJ1-4; D is perhaps TRBD1 (5 bases). Germline assignment: CDR1 LNHNV and CDR2 YYDKDF (reference sequence). This CDR3 contains 15 residues. Deletions cut 1 base from V and 4 bases from J, with 10 bases between. In DNA, the CDR3 is TGTGCCACCAGCAGAGCAGGGTTAAATAATGAAAAACTGTTTTTT. As protein: CATSRAGLNNEKLFF.

The chain is built from TRBV18 and TRBJ1-5; D gene unclear. Germline V gives CDR1 KGHSH, CDR2 LQKENI. Trimming cost V 0 bases and J 0 bases, with 15 bases left between them. The CDR3 has 18 amino acids. The CDR3 DNA reads TGTGCCAGCTCACCACCGGATGGTGACACCTATAGCAATCAGCCCCAGCATTTT. Protein product: CASSPPDGDTYSNQPQHF.

This chain joins TRBV7-8 and TRBJ1-2; D is unresolved. Germline lookup yields CDR1 SGHVS and CDR2 FQNEAQ. The V gene lost 3 bases and the J gene lost 0 bases, with 8 bases spanning the gap. The CDR3 length is 14 residues. As DNA, the CDR3 is TGTGCCAGCAGCTTGGCACAAGCTAACTATGGCTACACCTTC. Translating gives CASSLAQANYGYTF.

This rearrangement joins TRBV9 to TRBJ1-2, with TRBD1 identical over 9 bases. The CDR3 is 13 amino acids. V lost 3 bases, J lost 7 bases, and 4 bases stayed unmatched. The germline gives CDR1 SGDLS, CDR2 YYNGEE. The CDR3: CASSENRGLGYTF. The CDR3 bases are TGTGCCAGCAGCGAAAACAGGGGGCTTGGCTACACCTTC.

V usage is TRBV5-6 and J usage is TRBJ2-3; 8 positions match TRBD2. Trimming at V came to 3 bases and at J to 5 bases, leaving 11 bases not matched to a gene. The CDR3 contains 16 residues. Germline CDR1 reads SGHDT; CDR2 reads YYEEEE. CDR3 region: CASSYSRRGGQDTQYF. CDR3 DNA: TGTGCCAGCAGCTACAGCCGCCGGGGGGGCCAAGATACGCAGTATTTT.

The V gene is TRBV11-3, the J gene TRBJ2-3; 10 bases are a match to TRBD2. Germline CDR1 and CDR2: SGHNT and YENEEA. This CDR3 comprises 15 residues. The J segment lost 1 base and the V segment lost 3 bases, leaving 1 base of the junction unmatched. CDR3 nucleotides: TGTGCCAGCAGCTTTACTAGCGGGGGCACAGATACGCAGTATTTT. Its protein product is CASSFTSGGTDTQYF.

This chain uses TRBV5-1 with TRBJ2-7, with D unclear. Germline lookup yields CDR1 SGHRS and CDR2 YFSETQ. This CDR3 comprises 14 residues. Trimming removed 2 bases at V and 2 bases at J, with 11 bases between. In nucleotides, the CDR3 is TGCGCCAGCAGCTTCTCCGAGCCCCCCTACGAGCAGTACTTC. Protein product: CASSFSEPPYEQYF.

CDR3 loop: CASSFRTGGRGYTF. In DNA, the CDR3 is TGTGCCAGCAGCTTCCGGACAGGCGGTCGGGGCTACACCTTC. The V call is TRBV7-2, the J call TRBJ1-2, with 7 bases matching TRBD1. The CDR3 is 14 residues long. Trimming removed 3 bases from V and 8 bases from J; junction bases left unmatched: 9. Germline CDR1 is SGHTA and CDR2 is FQGNSA. Filled out from reference TRBV7-2 and TRBJ1-2, the complete variable domain reads GAGVSQSPSNKVTEKGKDVELRCDPISGHTALYWYRQSLGQGLEFLIYFQGNSAPDKSGLPSDRFSAERTGGSVSTLTIQRTQQEDSAVYLCASSFRTGGRGYTFGSGTRLTVV.

The V gene is TRBV19, the J gene TRBJ1-4; D is ambiguous. With 6 bases removed from V and 7 bases from J, the gap between germline ends came to 18 bases. CDR1 is LNHDA, CDR2 SQIVND, per germline (reference sequence). This CDR3 is built from 15 residues. The CDR3 spells CASSPQHGLGEKLFF. The CDR3 DNA reads as TGTGCCAGTAGCCCCCAGCATGGCCTAGGTGAAAAACTGTTTTTT.

The genes are TRBV24-1 and TRBJ2-5, with 10 bases matching TRBD1. The V segment lost 4 bases and the J segment 5 bases; nucleotides outside the gene matches: 9. The CDR3 loop spans 16 amino acids. Germline V lookup: CDR1 KGHDR, CDR2 SFDVKD. The CDR3 protein is CATSDPRTGGVETQYF. In DNA, the CDR3 is TGTGCCACCAGTGACCCGCGGACAGGGGGGGTGGAGACCCAGTACTTC.

The chain recombines TRBV2 with TRBJ1-3, with TRBD1 matching 7 bases. The junction had 10 bases not matched to a gene; V was cut back by 5 bases and J by 0 bases. CDR1 is SNHLY and CDR2 is FYNNEI in the germline V gene. CDR3 length: 17 amino acids. The CDR3 reads CASSKRAGGSSGNTIYF. CDR3 nucleotide sequence: TGTGCCAGCAGTAAGAGGGCAGGGGGGTCCTCTGGAAACACCATATATTTT.

This chain links TRBV10-3 with TRBJ2-1; TRBD2 matches at 13 bases. The J segment lost 3 bases and the V segment lost 6 bases, leaving 2 bases of the junction unmatched. The CDR3 length is 15 residues. The V gene's germline CDR1 is ENHRY and CDR2 SYGVKD. The CDR3 here is CAIRRTSGGYNEQFF. In DNA form, the CDR3 reads TGTGCCATCAGGCGGACTAGCGGGGGCTACAATGAGCAGTTCTTC.

This chain connects TRBV12-5 to TRBJ1-1; 7 bases agree with TRBD1. CDR1 LGHNT and CDR2 FRNRAP come from the germline V gene. The CDR3 is 12 amino acids. The junction had 5 bases not matched to a gene; V was cut back by 6 bases and J by 7 bases. DNA of the CDR3: TGTGCTAGTGGGACAGGGTCGGTTGAAGCTTTCTTT. Encoded protein: CASGTGSVEAFF.

The V and J genes are TRBV6-5 and TRBJ1-4, with D possibly being TRBD1 (5 bases). V was clipped by 0 bases and J by 11 bases, with 19 bases between them. The CDR3 is 16 residues long. CDR1 and CDR2 from the germline V gene are MNHEY and SVGAGI. Here the CDR3 DNA reads TGTGCCAGCAGTTACTCCGGCCAGGGTGGGGTAGGGAAACTGTTTTTT. Protein product: CASSYSGQGGVGKLFF.

The sample holds a few counts of this clone. The chain has TRBV11-2 and TRBJ1-1, with D hard to call. Deletions cut 3 bases from V and 6 bases from J, with 14 bases between. The CDR3 extends over 14 amino acids. CDR1 SGHAT and CDR2 FQNNGV come from the germline V gene. The CDR3 sequence: CASSFLRSSAEAFF. The DNA of the CDR3 is TGTGCCAGCAGCTTTCTGAGGAGTAGCGCTGAAGCTTTCTTT.

This chain connects TRBV18 to TRBJ2-1; maybe TRBD2 (7 bases). The germline gives CDR1 KGHSH, CDR2 LQKENI. V lost 2 bases and J 6 bases, leaving 14 bases between the germline ends. This CDR3 has 15 residues. This CDR3 reads CASSPTGGLVNEQFF. In nucleotides, the CDR3 is TGTGCCAGCTCACCAACGGGGGGCTTAGTCAATGAGCAGTTCTTC.

The chain carries TRBV2 and TRBJ1-2; tentatively, D is TRBD1 (6 bases). There are 15 residues in the CDR3. Germline loops: CDR1 SNHLY, CDR2 FYNNEI. The germline V and J ends were trimmed by 6 bases and 4 bases, with 18 bases remaining between them. CDR3 nucleotide sequence: TGTGCCAGCAGAACTGGTACAGGGAACACCTATGGCTACACCTTC. Its translation: CASRTGTGNTYGYTF.

The rearrangement joins TRBV28 to TRBJ1-1, with a possible D match to TRBD1 (6 bases). CDR3 length equals 15 residues. From germline, CDR1 is MDHEN and CDR2 SYDVKM. Trimming took off 5 bases at V and 4 bases at J, with 17 bases between the two ends. The chain's CDR3 is CASSIAQGGGTEAFF. CDR3 sequence (DNA): TGTGCCAGCAGTATTGCACAGGGCGGGGGCACTGAAGCTTTCTTT.

V is TRBV7-6 and J is TRBJ1-2; 8 positions agree with TRBD1. The CDR3 is made up of 15 amino acids. V lost 5 bases, J lost 8 bases, and 13 bases stayed unmatched. CDR1 is SGHVS, CDR2 FNYEAQ, per germline. The chain's CDR3 is CASSLGQGPILGYTF. The CDR3 DNA reads TGTGCCAGCAGCCTAGGACAGGGACCCATCTTAGGCTACACCTTC.

The chain couples TRBV4-2 to TRBJ2-2, with D possibly being TRBD1 (6 bases). There are 17 residues in the CDR3. The germline gives CDR1 LGHNA, CDR2 YNFKEQ. V gave up 4 bases and J gave up 2 bases, with 17 bases separating them. The CDR3 DNA sequence: TGTGCCAGCAGCCCAGCTCCACAGGGCGTAAACACCGGGGAGCTGTTTTTT. This codes for CASSPAPQGVNTGELFF.

The chain carries TRBV2 and TRBJ1-5; 11 positions match TRBD1. This CDR3 is built from 14 residues. The ends lost 4 bases at V and 6 bases at J; junction bases unmatched: 2. Looked up from germline, CDR1 is SNHLY and CDR2 is FYNNEI. In DNA, the CDR3 is TGTGCCAGCAGTGGGGGACAGGGGGTTCAGCCCCAGCATTTT. It specifies CASSGGQGVQPQHF.

CDR3 protein: CASSKGLADYNEQFF. Written as DNA, the CDR3 is TGTGCCAGCTCGAAGGGACTAGCGGATTACAATGAGCAGTTCTTC. V gene TRBV18 combines with J gene TRBJ2-1; 11 bases are shared with TRBD2. This CDR3 comprises 15 residues. J gave up 4 bases and V 6 bases, and 5 bases lay outside the gene matches. Germline CDR1 and CDR2: KGHSH and LQKENI. Together with reference TRBV18 and TRBJ2-1, the CDR3 gives the full variable domain: NAGVMQNPRHLVRRRGQEARLRCSPMKGHSHVYWYRQLPEEGLKFMVYLQKENIIDESGMPKERFSAEFPKEGPSILRIQQVVRGDSAAYFCASSKGLADYNEQFFGPGTRLTVL.

The genes are TRBV18 and TRBJ1-2; D possibly corresponds to TRBD1 (5 bases). There are 15 residues in the CDR3. Trimming removed 0 bases at V and 0 bases at J, with 8 bases between. Germline assignment: CDR1 KGHSH and CDR2 LQKENI. CDR3 nucleotide sequence: TGTGCCAGCTCACCACCGACAGCTGCTAACTATGGCTACACCTTC. As protein: CASSPPTAANYGYTF.

V is TRBV6-5 and J is TRBJ1-5; D is perhaps TRBD1 (5 bases). The CDR3 is 13 residues long. In germline, CDR1 is MNHEY, CDR2 SVGAGI. V gave up 7 bases and J gave up 3 bases, with 10 bases separating them. The CDR3, as DNA: TGTGCCAGCAACCAGGGCAACAATCAGCCCCAGCATTTT. Its protein is CASNQGNNQPQHF.

There are a few counts of this clone. CDR3 residues: CASSHRDYPTDTQYF. The CDR3 nucleotides read TGTGCCAGCAGCCATCGGGACTACCCCACAGATACGCAGTATTTT. The chain uses TRBV7-9 and TRBJ2-3; TRBD2 agrees at 7 bases. With V trimmed by 5 bases and J by 2 bases, 7 bases remained unmatched. Per germline, CDR1 SEHNR and CDR2 FQNEAQ (reference sequence). This CDR3 is built from 15 residues.

The rearrangement uses TRBV3-1 (or the pseudogene TRBV3-2) and TRBJ2-4; TRBD1 might be the D (6 bases). The V end was cut by 1 base, the J end by 14 bases, with 12 bases between. This CDR3 is built from 12 residues. Germline loops: CDR1 LGHDT, CDR2 YNNKEL (reference sequence). The CDR3 sequence is CASSQADRREYF. The CDR3 coding sequence is TGTGCCAGCAGCCAAGCTGACAGGCGGGAGTACTTC.